These T cell receptor beta chains were read from a single sample in a study of T cell responses to AZD1222 COVID-19 vaccine. The assay was immunoSEQ multiplex PCR, and TCRdb's table has in-frame clones only and misses some. The sample lists 160,000 or so clones; approximately 89% were seen once. The material was peripheral blood, obtained on day 0 of AZD1222 vaccination. Receptor source: an adult in good health. Each CDR3 is given with its conserved first and last residue. The D gene is left open where the match is weak. A row's size may be missing; if present it is once, few, many or a size class.

D gene: NA
CDR3 length: 17
J gene: TRBJ1-2
clone size: NA
V gene: TRBV9
CDR3 protein: CASTTSGGAGGDYGYTF
CDR3 DNA: TGTGCCAGCACCACCTCGGGGGGGGCGGGCGGAGACTATGGCTACACCTTC

D gene: NA
CDR3 length: 14
J gene: TRBJ2-3
clone size: NA
V gene: TRBV5-1
CDR3 protein: CASSLSQVDDTQYF
CDR3 DNA: TGCGCCAGCAGCTTGAGCCAGGTGGACGATACGCAGTATTTT

D gene: NA
CDR3 length: 15
J gene: TRBJ2-7
clone size: NA
V gene: TRBV4-1
CDR3 protein: CASSQDGGSGYEQYF
CDR3 DNA: TGCGCCAGCAGCCAAGACGGTGGGAGTGGCTACGAGCAGTACTTC

D gene: TRBD1
CDR3 length: 18
J gene: TRBJ1-4
clone size: NA
V gene: TRBV28
CDR3 protein: CASSPTLPGGTGGHKLFF
CDR3 DNA: TGTGCCAGCAGTCCAACCCTTCCTGGGGGGACAGGGGGGCACAAACTGTTTTTT

D gene: NA
CDR3 length: 11
J gene: TRBJ1-1
clone size: NA
V gene: TRBV28
CDR3 protein: CASRWNTEAFF
CDR3 DNA: TGTGCCAGCAGATGGAACACTGAAGCTTTCTTT

D gene: TRBD1
CDR3 length: 15
J gene: TRBJ1-6
clone size: NA
V gene: TRBV7-2
CDR3 protein: CASSLRQGQGSPLHF
CDR3 DNA: TGTGCCAGCAGCTTACGACAGGGGCAGGGTTCACCCCTCCACTTT

D gene: TRBD2
CDR3 length: 15
J gene: TRBJ2-7
clone size: NA
V gene: TRBV5-1
CDR3 protein: CASSLWASGSYEQYF
CDR3 DNA: TGCGCCAGCAGCTTGTGGGCTAGCGGGAGCTACGAGCAGTACTTC

D gene: NA
CDR3 length: 13
J gene: TRBJ1-6
clone size: NA
V gene: TRBV28
CDR3 protein: CASSPGTYSPLHF
CDR3 DNA: TGTGCCAGCAGTCCTGGGACCTATTCACCCCTCCACTTT

D gene: NA
CDR3 length: 13
J gene: TRBJ2-3
clone size: NA
V gene: TRBV27
CDR3 protein: CASMGHSTDTQYF
CDR3 DNA: TGTGCCAGCATGGGTCATAGCACAGATACGCAGTATTTT

D gene: NA
CDR3 length: 14
J gene: TRBJ2-7
clone size: NA
V gene: TRBV7-8
CDR3 protein: CASSPRDSSYEQYF
CDR3 DNA: TGTGCCAGCAGCCCCCGGGACTCCTCCTACGAGCAGTACTTC

D gene: NA
CDR3 length: 12
J gene: TRBJ2-3
clone size: NA
V gene: TRBV12-3/TRBV12-4
CDR3 protein: CASSSTRDTQYF
CDR3 DNA: TGTGCCAGCAGTTCAACGAGAGATACGCAGTATTTT

D gene: NA
CDR3 length: 13
J gene: TRBJ2-7
clone size: NA
V gene: TRBV6-1
CDR3 protein: CAARLGEVNEQYF
CDR3 DNA: TGTGCCGCCCGTTTGGGGGAGGTCAACGAGCAGTACTTC

D gene: NA
CDR3 length: 14
J gene: TRBJ2-7
clone size: NA
V gene: TRBV7-6
CDR3 protein: CASSKYRASYEQYF
CDR3 DNA: TGTGCCAGCAGTAAATACAGGGCCTCCTACGAGCAGTACTTC

D gene: NA
CDR3 length: 16
J gene: TRBJ2-2
clone size: NA
V gene: TRBV28
CDR3 protein: CASSLPRGEDTGELFF
CDR3 DNA: TGTGCCAGCAGTTTACCCCGCGGGGAGGACACCGGGGAGCTGTTTTTT

D gene: NA
CDR3 length: 12
J gene: TRBJ2-7
clone size: few
V gene: TRBV27
CDR3 protein: CASSFWGYEQYF
CDR3 DNA: TGTGCCAGCAGTTTCTGGGGCTACGAGCAGTACTTC

D gene: NA
CDR3 length: 16
J gene: TRBJ1-2
clone size: NA
V gene: TRBV7-8
CDR3 protein: CASSLHRAGVNYGYTF
CDR3 DNA: TGTGCCAGCAGCTTACACCGGGCCGGGGTCAACTATGGCTACACCTTC

D gene: NA
CDR3 length: 12
J gene: TRBJ2-1
clone size: NA
V gene: TRBV7-2
CDR3 protein: CASSSRLFGMFF
CDR3 DNA: TGTGCCAGCAGCTCCCGACTATTCGGAATGTTCTTC

D gene: NA
CDR3 length: 17
J gene: TRBJ2-6
clone size: NA
V gene: TRBV9
CDR3 protein: CASSGRGRITGANVLTF
CDR3 DNA: TGTGCCAGCAGCGGTCGTGGACGGATAACTGGGGCCAACGTCCTGACTTTC

D gene: TRBD1
CDR3 length: 15
J gene: TRBJ2-5
clone size: NA
V gene: TRBV9
CDR3 protein: CASSPGTGGGETQYF
CDR3 DNA: TGTGCCAGCAGCCCCGGGACAGGGGGCGGGGAGACCCAGTACTTC

D gene: NA
CDR3 length: 13
J gene: TRBJ2-5
clone size: NA
V gene: TRBV15
CDR3 protein: CATSRRLQETQYF
CDR3 DNA: TGTGCCACCAGCAGACGTCTGCAAGAGACCCAGTACTTC

D gene: NA
CDR3 length: 16
J gene: TRBJ1-3
clone size: NA
V gene: TRBV9
CDR3 protein: CASSVEPPGAGNTIYF
CDR3 DNA: TGTGCCAGCAGCGTAGAGCCCCCGGGAGCTGGAAACACCATATATTTT

D gene: TRBD2
CDR3 length: 14
J gene: TRBJ2-7
clone size: NA
V gene: TRBV7-2
CDR3 protein: CASSLDAGVREQYF
CDR3 DNA: TGTGCCAGCAGCTTAGACGCGGGAGTTCGCGAGCAGTACTTC

D gene: NA
CDR3 length: 14
J gene: TRBJ1-5
clone size: NA
V gene: TRBV28
CDR3 protein: CASSPTRGTQPQHF
CDR3 DNA: TGTGCCAGCAGTCCCACCAGGGGCACTCAGCCCCAGCATTTT

D gene: TRBD2
CDR3 length: 14
J gene: TRBJ2-3
clone size: NA
V gene: TRBV27
CDR3 protein: CASSVGLASDTQYF
CDR3 DNA: TGTGCCAGCAGTGTAGGACTAGCATCGGATACGCAGTATTTT

D gene: NA
CDR3 length: 22
J gene: TRBJ1-2
clone size: NA
V gene: TRBV28
CDR3 protein: CASSFLGSHLQVTVGGNYGYTF
CDR3 DNA: TGTGCCAGCAGTTTCCTTGGATCCCATTTACAGGTTACAGTTGGAGGGAACTATGGCTACACCTTC